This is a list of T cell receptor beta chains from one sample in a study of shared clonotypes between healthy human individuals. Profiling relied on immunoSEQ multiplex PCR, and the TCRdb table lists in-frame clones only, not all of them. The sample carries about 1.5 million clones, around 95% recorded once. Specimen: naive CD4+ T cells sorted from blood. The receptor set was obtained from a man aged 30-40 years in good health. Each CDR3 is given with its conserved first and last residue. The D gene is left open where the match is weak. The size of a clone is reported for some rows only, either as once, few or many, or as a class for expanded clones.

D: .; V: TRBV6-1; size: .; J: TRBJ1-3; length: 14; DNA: TGTGCCAGCACCTACAGCACCTCTGGAAACACCATATATTTT; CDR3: CASTYSTSGNTIYF
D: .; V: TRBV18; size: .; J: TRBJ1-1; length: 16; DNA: TGTGCCAGCTCACCAATAACGACGATAGAGGTAACTGAAGCTTTCTTT; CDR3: CASSPITTIEVTEAFF
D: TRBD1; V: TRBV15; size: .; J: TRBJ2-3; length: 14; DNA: TGTGCCACCAGCACGGACAGGACCACAGATACGCAGTATTTT; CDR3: CATSTDRTTDTQYF
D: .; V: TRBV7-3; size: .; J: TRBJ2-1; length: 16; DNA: TGTGCCAGCAGTCCGGGACCATATCCCCCAAACAATGAGCAGTTCTTC; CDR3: CASSPGPYPPNNEQFF
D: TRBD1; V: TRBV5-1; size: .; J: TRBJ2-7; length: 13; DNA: TGCGCCAGCAGCTCGGGACAGCTCTACGAGCAGTACTTC; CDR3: CASSSGQLYEQYF
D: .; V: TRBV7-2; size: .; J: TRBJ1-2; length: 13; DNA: TGTGCCAGCAGCTTCGACAGTTACTATGGCTACACCTTC; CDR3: CASSFDSYYGYTF
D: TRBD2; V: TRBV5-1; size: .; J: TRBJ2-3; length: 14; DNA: TGCGCCAGCAGCTTGAAGGCGGGAGATCGTACGCAGTATTTT; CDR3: CASSLKAGDRTQYF
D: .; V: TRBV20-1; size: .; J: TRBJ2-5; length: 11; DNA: TGCAGTGCTAGAGCCACAGAGACCCAGTACTTC; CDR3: CSARATETQYF
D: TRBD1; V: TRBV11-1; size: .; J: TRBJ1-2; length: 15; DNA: TGTGCCAGCAGCCCAGGGACAGGGCCTGAGGGAGGCTACACCTTC; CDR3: CASSPGTGPEGGYTF
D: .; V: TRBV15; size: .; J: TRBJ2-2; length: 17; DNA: TGTGCCACCAGGAGTGAGAAGGGGGATTGGGTCACCGGGGAGCTGTTTTTT; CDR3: CATRSEKGDWVTGELFF
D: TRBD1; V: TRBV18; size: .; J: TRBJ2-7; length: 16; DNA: TGTGCCAGCTCACCACTGACAGGGGGCTCGTCCTACGAGCAGTACTTC; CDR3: CASSPLTGGSSYEQYF
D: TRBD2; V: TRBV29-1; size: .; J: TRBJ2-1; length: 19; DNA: TGCAGCGGTACCCCGACAACTAGCGGGAGGATTAGCTCCTACAATGAGCAGTTCTTC; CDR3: CSGTPTTSGRISSYNEQFF
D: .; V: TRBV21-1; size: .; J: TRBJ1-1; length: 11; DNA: TGTGCCAGCAGCAAAGGGGATGAAGCTTTCTTT; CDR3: CASSKGDEAFF
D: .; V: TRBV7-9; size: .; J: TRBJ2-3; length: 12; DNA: TGTGCCAGCAGCCGGGCACAGGGTACGCAGTATTTT; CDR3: CASSRAQGTQYF
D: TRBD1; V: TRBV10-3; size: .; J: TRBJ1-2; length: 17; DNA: TGTGCCATCAGTGGCCGGGACAGGGAATATGAGGCGTATGGCTACACCTTC; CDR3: CAISGRDREYEAYGYTF
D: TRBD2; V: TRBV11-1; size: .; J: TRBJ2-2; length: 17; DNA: TGTGCCAGCAGCTTAGGTCGACCCGACGCGGGGGCCGGGGAGCTGTTTTTT; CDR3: CASSLGRPDAGAGELFF
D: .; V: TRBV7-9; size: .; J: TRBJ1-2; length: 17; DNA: TGTGCCAGCAGTACGGAAATCGGAGAGTCTTCTATCTATGGCTACACCTTC; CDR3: CASSTEIGESSIYGYTF
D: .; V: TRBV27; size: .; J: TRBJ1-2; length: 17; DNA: TGTGCCAGCAGTTTATTCGGGACGCAGGGTAACTACTATGGCTACACCTTC; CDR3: CASSLFGTQGNYYGYTF
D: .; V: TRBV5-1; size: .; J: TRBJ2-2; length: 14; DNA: TGCGCCAGCAAATCGGCATTTAACACCGGGGAGCTGTTTTTT; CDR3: CASKSAFNTGELFF
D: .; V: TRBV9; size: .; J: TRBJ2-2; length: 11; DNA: TGTGCCAGCACACGCACCGGGGAGCTGTTTTTT; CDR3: CASTRTGELFF
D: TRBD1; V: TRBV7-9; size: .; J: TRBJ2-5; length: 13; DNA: TGTGCCAGCAGCCAGACAGGGTTAGAGACCCAGTACTTC; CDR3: CASSQTGLETQYF
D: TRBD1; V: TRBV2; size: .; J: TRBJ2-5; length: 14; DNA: TGTGCCAGCAGTGTAGGGGGCGTGGGAGAGACCCAGTACTTC; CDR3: CASSVGGVGETQYF
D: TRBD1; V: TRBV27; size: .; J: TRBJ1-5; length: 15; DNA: TGTGCCAGCAGACGTACAGGGGGCTTGGGACAGCCCCAGCATTTT; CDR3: CASRRTGGLGQPQHF
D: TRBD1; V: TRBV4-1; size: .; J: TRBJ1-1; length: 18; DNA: TGCGCCAGCAGCCAAGATGAATGGGCAGGGGGTCGGGGCACTGAAGCTTTCTTT; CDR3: CASSQDEWAGGRGTEAFF
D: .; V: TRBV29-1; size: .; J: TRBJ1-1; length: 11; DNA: TGCAGCGTTGTAGCCAACACTGAAGCTTTCTTT; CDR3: CSVVANTEAFF
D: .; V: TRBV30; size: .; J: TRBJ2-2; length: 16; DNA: TGTGCCTGGAGTGTAGACTTCGGGTATGGTACCGGGGAGCTGTTTTTT; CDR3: CAWSVDFGYGTGELFF
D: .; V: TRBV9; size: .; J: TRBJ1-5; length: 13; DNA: TGTGCCAGCAGCGTAGACAGCTCTCAGCCCCAGCATTTT; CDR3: CASSVDSSQPQHF
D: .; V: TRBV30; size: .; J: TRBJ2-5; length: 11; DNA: TGTGCCTGGAGTTTTGGGGAGACCCAGTACTTC; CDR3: CAWSFGETQYF
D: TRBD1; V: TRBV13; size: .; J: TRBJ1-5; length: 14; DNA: TGTGCCAGCAGCTACTCAGGGGGGAACCAGCCCCAGCATTTT; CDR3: CASSYSGGNQPQHF
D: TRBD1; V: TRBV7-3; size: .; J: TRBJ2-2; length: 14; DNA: TGTGCCAGCAGGGGACAGCCGTTCACCGGGGAGCTGTTTTTT; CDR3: CASRGQPFTGELFF
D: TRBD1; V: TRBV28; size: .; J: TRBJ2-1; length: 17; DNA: TGTGCCAGCAGTTTGACAGGGGGCCTTCTAAAACGTGGTGAGCAGTTCTTC; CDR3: CASSLTGGLLKRGEQFF
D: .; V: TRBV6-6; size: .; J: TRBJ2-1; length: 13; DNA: TGTGCCAGCAGTTACTTCGAAATCAATGAGCAGTTCTTC; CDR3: CASSYFEINEQFF
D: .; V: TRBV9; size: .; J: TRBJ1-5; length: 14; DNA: TGTGCCAGCAGCGGAATTCATAGCAATCAGCCCCAGCATTTT; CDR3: CASSGIHSNQPQHF
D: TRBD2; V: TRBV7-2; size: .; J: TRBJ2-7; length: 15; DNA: TGCGCCAGCAGCCAATACCGGACTAGCGACCACGAGCAGTACTTC; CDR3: CASSQYRTSDHEQYF
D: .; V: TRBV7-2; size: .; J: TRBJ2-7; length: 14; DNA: TGTGCCAGCAGCTTACTGGGGGCTTTCTACGAGCAGTACTTC; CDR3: CASSLLGAFYEQYF
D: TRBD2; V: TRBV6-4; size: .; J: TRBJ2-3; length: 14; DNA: TGTGCCAGCAGTGTAGCGGGAGTAAAAGATACGCAGTATTTT; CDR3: CASSVAGVKDTQYF
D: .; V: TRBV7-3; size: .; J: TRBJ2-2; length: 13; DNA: TGTGCCAGCAGCTTCTTGGGGACCGGGGAGCTGTTTTTT; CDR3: CASSFLGTGELFF
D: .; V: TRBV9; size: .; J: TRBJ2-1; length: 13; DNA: TGTGCCAGCAGCGCCCAAAAAGCCAACATTCAGTTCTTC; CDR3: CASSAQKANIQFF
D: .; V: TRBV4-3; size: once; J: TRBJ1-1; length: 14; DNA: TGCGCCAGCAGCCAAGTAAGGCAGTACGCTGAAGCTTTCTTT; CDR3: CASSQVRQYAEAFF
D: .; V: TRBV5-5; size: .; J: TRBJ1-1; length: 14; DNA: TGTGCCAGCAGCTTGTCGGTGGGGCTCACTGAAGCTTTCTTT; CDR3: CASSLSVGLTEAFF
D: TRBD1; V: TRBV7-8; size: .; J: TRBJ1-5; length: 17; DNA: TGTGCCAGCAGCCCCGGACAGGGCTATATGAGCAATCAGCCCCAGCATTTT; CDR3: CASSPGQGYMSNQPQHF
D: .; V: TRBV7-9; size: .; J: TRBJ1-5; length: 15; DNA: TGTGCCAGCAGCTTAGCGGGACACTCGAACCAGCCCCAGCATTTT; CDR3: CASSLAGHSNQPQHF
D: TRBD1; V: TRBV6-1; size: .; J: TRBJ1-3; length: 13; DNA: TGTGCCAGCAGGGGACAGGGCAGGAACACCATATATTTT; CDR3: CASRGQGRNTIYF
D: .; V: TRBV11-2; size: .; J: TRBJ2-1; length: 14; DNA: TGTGCCAGCAGTTCCCGGGGGGCTAAGAATGAGCAGTTCTTC; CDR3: CASSSRGAKNEQFF
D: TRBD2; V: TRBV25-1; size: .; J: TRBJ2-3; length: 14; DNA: TGTGCCAGCACCCTAGCGGGAGGAACAGATACGCAGTATTTT; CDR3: CASTLAGGTDTQYF
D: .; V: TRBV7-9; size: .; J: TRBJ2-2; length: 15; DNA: TGTGCCAGCAGCTTAGCGCTGGGGAACACCGGGGAGCTGTTTTTT; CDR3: CASSLALGNTGELFF
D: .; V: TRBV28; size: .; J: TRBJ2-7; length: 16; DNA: TGTGCCAGCTTGCGGCAGGGATCGTTCGGGTCCTACGAGCAGTACTTC; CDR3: CASLRQGSFGSYEQYF
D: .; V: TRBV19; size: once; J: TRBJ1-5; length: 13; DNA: TGTGCCAGTGCTCGGACAGAGGTACGGCCCCAGCATTTT; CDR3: CASARTEVRPQHF
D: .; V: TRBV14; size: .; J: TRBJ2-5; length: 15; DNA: TGTGCCAGCAGCCGTGGCAGTCGTTCCTGGGAGACCCAGTACTTC; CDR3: CASSRGSRSWETQYF